This T cell receptor (beta chain) stems from a study of OX40 agonist ivuxolimab in advanced cancers. Study in general: Administration of intravenous ivuxolimab to patients occurred every 2 weeks at 0.01 to 10 mg/kg. Checkpoint inhibitors had been given previously to 40% of patients. Study-level findings and limits: Relatively little clonal expansion, among the lowest observed, appeared in partial responders at 0.1-3.0 mg/kg.

Concerning this clone: Its antigen is unknown.

CDR3 size: 15 residues. The V and J ends lost 6 bases and 1 base, in that order; junction bases with no gene match: 8. Germline CDR1 reads MNHEY; CDR2 reads SVGAGI. Sequencing used immunoSEQ multiplex PCR; TCRdb keeps in-frame clones, though not all of them. The sample lists under 85,000 clones, 90% to 95% occurring once. J is TRBJ1-1 and V is TRBV6-5; 7 bases match TRBD1. This sequence originates from an adult with an advanced solid tumor such as melanoma, head and neck, liver or kidney cancer. The sample was CD4+ or CD8+ T cells sorted from blood, taken in a trial of the OX40 agonist ivuxolimab. The CDR3 sequence is CASRQPGGENTEAFF. The CDR3 nucleotides read TGTGCCAGCAGACAACCAGGGGGTGAGAACACTGAAGCTTTCTTT.